The clone carrying this T cell receptor (beta chain) was seen a single time. Per the authors' pipeline: Estimated nucleated cell counts came from reference gene primer amplification. This table comes from immunoSEQ multiplex PCR, and its TCRdb copy is limited to in-frame clones, with some not included. For V, J and clone size, that table is used; D and trimming come from the DNA. The sample shows roughly 120,000 clones, approximately 83% of them seen only once. This sample stems from a study of blood T cell repertoires in COVID-19. Whole-study context: Material from acute and convalescent COVID-19 was sourced from the United States, Italy and Spain. The analysed material was cDNA or gDNA that came from T cells, B-cell-depleted T cells, or PBMCs.

Looked up from germline, CDR1 is KGHSH and CDR2 is LQKENI. The ends lost 5 bases at V and 3 bases at J; junction bases unmatched: 4. This CDR3 is built from 15 residues. V and J are TRBV18 and TRBJ2-6, with 7 bases fitting TRBD1. Sequenced: peripheral blood. The source of this sequence is a man older than 75 with acute or convalescent COVID-19. CDR3 protein: CASSGTDLGANVLTF. The CDR3, as DNA: TGTGCCAGCTCAGGGACAGATCTTGGGGCCAACGTCCTGACTTTC. Looking up the rest from reference TRBV18 and TRBJ2-6 gives the full variable domain: NAGVMQNPRHLVRRRGQEARLRCSPMKGHSHVYWYRQLPEEGLKFMVYLQKENIIDESGMPKERFSAEFPKEGPSILRIQQVVRGDSAAYFCASSGTDLGANVLTFGAGSRLTVL.